The rows below give T cell receptor beta chains drawn from one sample of a study of CD8+CD57+ T cells in acquired aplastic anemia. TCRdb processed the reads anew with MiXCR; each CDR3 protein has one entry. The sample consists of roughly 80,000 distinct CDR3 sequences, about 70% of them appearing once. Sequences were obtained from sorted CD4+, CD8+, or CD8+CD57+ T cells (not recorded which) from PBMCs. The receptors here all came from a human donor with aplastic anemia. CDR3s include the opening cysteine and the closing phenylalanine or tryptophan. The order of the fields is D gene, J gene, V gene, clone size, CDR3 DNA, CDR3 protein. The D gene is left open where the match is weak. Clone size appears in some rows only: once, few, many, or a class for an expanded clone.

>TRBD2|TRBJ2-1|TRBV4-1|once
TGCGCCAGCAGCACCCCTGGCGGGAGGGTCTACAATGAGCAGTTCTTC
CASSTPGGRVYNEQFF
>.|TRBJ2-1|TRBV11-2|.
TGTGCCAGCAGCTTAATCCGGGACTTATACAATGAGCAGTTCTTC
CASSLIRDLYNEQFF
>.|TRBJ2-3|TRBV19|.
TGTGCCAGTAGTATGTTAAACGGAGATACGCAGTATTTT
CASSMLNGDTQYF
>TRBD1|TRBJ1-6|TRBV10-3|.
TGTGCCATCAGACCCTCGGACAGGGGTCAATCACCCCTCCACTTT
CAIRPSDRGQSPLHF
>TRBD2|TRBJ2-3|TRBV24-1|.
TGTGCCAGCAGGCCGGGACTAGCGGGAGGGCCCACAGATACACAGTATTTT
CASRPGLAGGPTDTQYF
>.|TRBJ2-1|TRBV2|.
TGTGCCATCGTGAGGGGATCCTACAATGAGCAGTTCTTC
CAIVRGSYNEQFF
>TRBD1|TRBJ1-5|TRBV6-1|.
TGTGCCAGCACTCCGGGACAGGGCCCGTATAGCAATCAGCCCCAGCATTTT
CASTPGQGPYSNQPQHF
>.|TRBJ2-3|TRBV9|.
TGTGCCAGCAGCGCGGGACTTTTCACAGATACGCAGTATTTT
CASSAGLFTDTQYF
>.|TRBJ2-3|TRBV7-9|.
TGCGCCAGCAGCTTGGAAGGGTGGGATACGCAGTATTTT
CASSLEGWDTQYF
>.|TRBJ2-1|TRBV15|.
TGTGCCACCAGCAGAGAGGATGAGCAGTTCTTC
CATSREDEQFF
>.|TRBJ2-5|TRBV7-7|.
TGTGCTAGCAGCTTATTGGGAGAGACCCAGTACTTC
CASSLLGETQYF
>TRBD2|TRBJ2-7|TRBV24-1|.
TGTGCCACCAGTGATAATGGACTAGCGGGAGTGGGCGAGCAGTACTTC
CATSDNGLAGVGEQYF
>.|TRBJ2-3|TRBV15|.
TGTGCCACCAGCATGCAGGCCGTGAGCACAGATACGCAGTATTTT
CATSMQAVSTDTQYF
>.|TRBJ2-2|TRBV19|.
TGTGCCAGTAGTGGGGTGGCTGGCACCGGGGAGCTGTTTTTT
CASSGVAGTGELFF
>.|TRBJ2-3|TRBV2|.
TGTGCCAGCCAAGGGAATGATAGGGGTACGCAGTATTTT
CASQGNDRGTQYF
>TRBD1|TRBJ1-6|TRBV2|.
TGTGCCAGCGGGGACAGAACTTCACCCCTCCACTTT
CASGDRTSPLHF
>TRBD1|TRBJ2-5|TRBV20-1|few
TGCAGTGCTAGAAGACAGGGGCAGACCCAGTACTTC
CSARRQGQTQYF
>TRBD2|TRBJ2-7|TRBV7-8|.
TGTGCCAGCAGCTCCTGGACTAGCGGGAGCTTGGAGCAGTACTTC
CASSSWTSGSLEQYF
>.|TRBJ2-3|TRBV6-1|once
TGTGCCAGCAGTGAAATGACCACAGATACGCAGTATTTT
CASSEMTTDTQYF
>.|TRBJ2-7|TRBV7-2|.
TGTGCCAGCAGCTTACGCTGGGCGGACTACGAGCAGTACTTC
CASSLRWADYEQYF
>.|TRBJ2-2|TRBV5-1|.
TGCGCCAGCAGACTTGGCTGGGTGGACGGGGAGCTGTTTTTT
CASRLGWVDGELFF
>.|TRBJ1-4|TRBV11-2|.
TGTGCCTGGAGCAGGGGATTCGGTAATGAAAAACTGTTTTTT
CAWSRGFGNEKLFF
>.|TRBJ2-7|TRBV7-8|.
TGTGCCAGCAGTCGGACCGACGAGCAGTACTTC
CASSRTDEQYF
>.|TRBJ1-1|TRBV29-1|.
TGCAGCCTCAGAACCGTCACTGAAGCTTTCTTT
CSLRTVTEAFF
>.|TRBJ2-5|TRBV15|once
TGTGCCACCAGCAGAGGCAGACTCGGTCAGGGGCGAGAGACCCAGTACTTC
CATSRGRLGQGRETQYF
>TRBD1|TRBJ1-2|TRBV14|.
TGTGCCAGCAGCCGAACGGACAGGGTCGGGAGCTATGGCTACACCTTC
CASSRTDRVGSYGYTF
>.|TRBJ1-6|TRBV5-1|.
TGCGCCAGCAGCTTGTCCGGGACACAATATAATTCACCCCTCCACTTT
CASSLSGTQYNSPLHF
>TRBD1|TRBJ2-7|TRBV10-1|.
TGCGCCAGCACCAAGGGGACAGAGCACTACGAGCAGTACTTC
CASTKGTEHYEQYF
>TRBD1|TRBJ2-7|TRBV29-1|.
TGCAGCGTTGGTCCGAACAGGGGGACCTACGAGCAGTACTTC
CSVGPNRGTYEQYF
>.|TRBJ1-6|TRBV11-2|.
TGTGCCAGCAGCTTACTTAGGGAGGGGAATAATTCACCCCTCCACTTT
CASSLLREGNNSPLHF
>TRBD2|TRBJ2-7|TRBV10-2|.
TGCGCCAGCAGTGAGAGTCTAGCGGGAGGGCCTAAGTACGAGCAGTACTTC
CASSESLAGGPKYEQYF
>.|TRBJ2-1|TRBV12-3/TRBV12-4|.
TGTGCCAGCAGGAACAGGCAGCAGGGCGAGCAGTTCTTC
CASRNRQQGEQFF
>.|TRBJ2-7|TRBV7-9|.
TGTGCCAGCTCCTCTGGGGCACGGGAGCAGTACTTC
CASSSGAREQYF
>TRBD1|TRBJ1-1|TRBV20-1|.
TGCAGTGCGAGACAGGGGGCGGGTGGAGCTTTCTTT
CSARQGAGGAFF
>.|TRBJ1-1|TRBV3-1|.
TGTGCCAGCAGCCAATTAACTGAAGCTTTCTTT
CASSQLTEAFF
>.|TRBJ1-2|TRBV28|.
TGTGCCAGCAGCTATTTTTCAGTTTTGGAGACTAACTATGGCTACACCTTC
CASSYFSVLETNYGYTF
>.|TRBJ2-1|TRBV2|few
TGTGCCAGCAGTGGCGGAATAGCCTACAATGAGCAGTTCTTC
CASSGGIAYNEQFF
>.|TRBJ2-5|TRBV4-1|.
TGCGCCAGCAGCCAAGATGGAGGCAGGGGAAGGATCCAAGAGACCCAGTACTTC
CASSQDGGRGRIQETQYF
>.|TRBJ2-1|TRBV10-3|.
TGTGCCAGCAGTACCTCGACTTACAATGAGCAGTTCTTC
CASSTSTYNEQFF
>.|TRBJ1-1|TRBV25-1|.
TGTGCCAGCAGTTGGAAGATGGACACTGAAGCTTTCTTT
CASSWKMDTEAFF
>TRBD1|TRBJ1-2|TRBV7-6|.
TGTGCCAGCAGCTTAGAAGCGGCAGGGGGCTCCTATGGCTACACCTTC
CASSLEAAGGSYGYTF